This TCR beta chain came from a study of T cells after yellow fever vaccination. At the level of the study: Some fractions had low cell numbers, and these were prepared with SMART-Seq v4 Ultra Low Input.

On this clonotype: Antigen specificity is unknown.

TCRdb itself ran the 5' RACE reads through MiXCR, one entry per CDR3 protein. The table includes around 610,000 distinct CDR3 sequences, roughly 12% detected once. Notes on the study in general: Within FACS-sorted repertoires, abundant clonotypes contaminating from the bulk population could be present. Of the clonotypes, a small share occurred in both CD4 and CD8 compartments.

Specimen: PBMCs, collected on the day of the yellow fever booster vaccination. This receptor was taken from a young man who received the YFV17D yellow fever vaccine.

CDR3 protein: CASSVRAAGELFF. In nucleotides, the CDR3 is TGCGCCAGCAGCGTACGGGCGGCAGGGGAGCTGTTTTTT. The chain joins TRBV5-1 to TRBJ2-2; D unclear. The germline V gene has CDR1 SGHRS and CDR2 YFSETQ. Trimming cost V 4 bases and J 8 bases, with 12 bases left between them. The CDR3 runs 13 residues.